A single sample is the source of the 26 T cell receptor beta chains below, sequenced in a study of shared clonotypes between healthy human individuals. Profiled with immunoSEQ multiplex PCR; TCRdb holds only in-frame clones, not every one. The sample has about 710,000 clones; 55% to 80% are singletons. The sequenced sample consisted of memory CD4+ T cells sorted from blood. Subset indicated: CD45RA-negative fraction. The source of these receptors is a woman in her thirties in good health.

V usage is TRBV7-2 and J usage is TRBJ1-5; no clear D. Trimming removed 5 bases at V and 0 bases at J, with 8 bases between. Germline CDR1 and CDR2: SGHTA and FQGNSA. The CDR3 has 14 residues. This CDR3 reads CASSAPYSNQPQHF. The CDR3 DNA reads as TGTGCCAGCAGCGCCCCTTATAGCAATCAGCCCCAGCATTTT.

This clone was observed many times. V and J are TRBV10-1 and TRBJ2-7; D possibly matches TRBD1 or TRBD2 (6 bases each). The germline CDR1 and CDR2 sequences are WNHNN and SYGVQD (reference sequence). This CDR3 spans 15 amino acids. V was cut by 5 bases and J by 4 bases, with 18 bases left in between. CDR3 loop: CASSMGTSGRYEQYF. The CDR3 DNA sequence: TGCGCCAGCAGTATGGGGACATCGGGGAGGTACGAGCAGTACTTC.

The DNA of the CDR3 is TGTGCCAGCAGCCTTGTCGTTGGGGCTAGCGGCAACACCGGGGAGCTGTTTTTT. Protein: CASSLVVGASGNTGELFF. The J gene is TRBJ2-2, the V gene TRBV7-3; 7 bases fit TRBD2. The CDR3 is 18 residues long. From germline, CDR1 is SGHTA and CDR2 FQGTGA. The trim removed 5 bases at V and 2 bases at J, leaving 14 bases unmatched.

The table lists this clone with a few counts. The sample holds other DNA sequences that translate to the same CDR3. The chain couples TRBV6-5 to TRBJ2-2; D ambiguous. V was cut by 3 bases and J by 4 bases, with 6 bases left in between. CDR3 length: 13 amino acids. Germline lookup yields CDR1 MNHEY and CDR2 SVGAGI. This CDR3 reads CASSYRGTGELFF. The DNA of the CDR3 is TGTGCCAGCAGTTATAGAGGCACCGGGGAGCTGTTTTTT.

This chain connects TRBV20-1 to TRBJ2-7; D might be TRBD1 (6 bases). The V gene's germline CDR1 is DFQATT and CDR2 SNEGSKA (reference sequence). The CDR3 covers 10 residues. The CDR3 DNA sequence: TGCAGCCCCGGACAGTACGAGCAGTACTTC. Its protein is CSPGQYEQYF.

This rearrangement joins TRBV7-8 to TRBJ2-2, with 8 bases identical to TRBD2. This CDR3 region has 16 residues. With V trimmed by 0 bases and J by 6 bases, 6 bases remained unmatched. CDR1 SGHVS and CDR2 FQNEAQ come from the germline V gene. The CDR3 is CASSLAEGSGAGELFF. The CDR3 DNA reads as TGTGCCAGCAGCTTAGCGGAGGGTAGCGGGGCCGGGGAGCTGTTTTTT. Based on the CDR3 plus reference TRBV7-8 and TRBJ2-2, the full variable domain is GAGVSQSPRYKVAKRGQDVALRCDPISGHVSLFWYQQALGQGPEFLTYFQNEAQLDKSGLPSDRFFAERPEGSVSTLKIQRTQQEDSAVYLCASSLAEGSGAGELFFGEGSRLTVL.

The J gene is TRBJ2-7, the V gene TRBV28; no reliable D call. V was clipped by 5 bases and J by 3 bases, with 8 bases between them. Germline CDR1 reads MDHEN; CDR2 reads SYDVKM. This CDR3 is built from 12 residues. CDR3 in DNA: TGTGCCAGCAGTCAGGTACGCTACGAGCAGTACTTC. This codes for CASSQVRYEQYF.

CDR3 sequence reads: CEVAGEGYEQYF. The CDR3, as DNA: TGTGAAGTAGCGGGAGAAGGCTACGAGCAGTACTTC. This chain links TRBV7-9 with TRBJ2-7, with 9 bases aligning to TRBD2. Germline CDR1 is SEHNR and CDR2 is FQNEAQ (reference sequence). This CDR3 comprises 12 residues.

The chain joins TRBV2 to TRBJ1-4; D is possibly TRBD1 (6 bases). V lost 6 bases and J 3 bases, leaving 17 bases between the germline ends. The CDR3 covers 16 residues. Germline values: CDR1 SNHLY, CDR2 FYNNEI. CDR3 bases: TGTGCCAGCAGAGAACAGGGCAAGCGGGCTAATGAAAAACTGTTTTTT. Translation gives CASREQGKRANEKLFF.

The chain is built from TRBV28 and TRBJ2-1; D may be TRBD1 or TRBD2 (5 bases each). This CDR3 has 12 amino acids. V lost 5 bases and J 6 bases, leaving 8 bases between the germline ends. Germline CDR1 is MDHEN and CDR2 is SYDVKM. The CDR3 region has the DNA TGTGCCAGCAGTGGGGGACGCAATGAGCAGTTCTTC. This encodes CASSGGRNEQFF.

The chain links TRBV4-1 to TRBJ1-1, with 8 bases fitting TRBD1. Losses at the gene ends were 0 bases for V and 1 base for J; bases not matched to a gene: 7. The CDR3 is 17 residues long. Germline CDR1 and CDR2: MGHRA and YSYEKL. CDR3: CASSQDLGQGWNTEAFF. As DNA, the CDR3 is TGCGCCAGCAGCCAAGATTTAGGACAGGGTTGGAACACTGAAGCTTTCTTT.

The CDR3 region has the DNA TGCGCCAGCAGGGCCCAGGGTCCAGATACGCAGTATTTT. Its protein is CASRAQGPDTQYF. V usage is TRBV4-1 and J usage is TRBJ2-3; maybe TRBD1 (5 bases). Deletions cut 6 bases from V and 4 bases from J, with 11 bases between. Germline CDR1 is MGHRA and CDR2 is YSYEKL. The length of the CDR3 is 13 residues.

This chain uses TRBV19 with TRBJ1-2; D unresolved. CDR3 size: 14 residues. V was cut by 1 base and J by 4 bases, with 10 bases left in between. The germline V gene encodes CDR1 LNHDA and CDR2 SQIVND (reference sequence). The CDR3 bases are TGTGCCAGTAGTATAGGATCCCGAAGCTATGGCTACACCTTC. Its protein is CASSIGSRSYGYTF. Full variable domain (remainder filled in from reference TRBV19 and TRBJ1-2): DGGITQSPKYLFRKEGQNVTLSCEQNLNHDAMYWYRQDPGQGLRLIYYSQIVNDFQKGDIAEGYSVSREKKESFPLTVTSAQKNPTAFYLCASSIGSRSYGYTFGSGTRLTVV.

The gene calls are TRBV2 and TRBJ1-1; possible D gene TRBD1, 6 bases. V was pared by 7 bases and J by 1 base, with 19 bases between. The CDR3 is made up of 16 amino acids. Germline V gene data show CDR1 as SNHLY and CDR2 as FYNNEI. The CDR3 DNA follows: TGTGCCAGCAACGAAAGGGGGGGTACAGGGAACACTGAAGCTTTCTTT. Translation gives CASNERGGTGNTEAFF.

V is TRBV7-8 and J is TRBJ2-1, with 7 nucleotides matching TRBD1. Germline assignment: CDR1 SGHVS and CDR2 FQNEAQ. The CDR3 has 14 amino acids. With 5 bases clipped from V and 4 bases from J, the junction kept 5 bases outside the gene matches. As DNA, the CDR3 is TGTGCCAGCAGCGGCAGGGACAGATACAATGAGCAGTTCTTC. This sequence encodes CASSGRDRYNEQFF.

The rearrangement uses TRBV7-9 and TRBJ2-7; a weak D match, TRBD2 (6 bases). Trimming took off 5 bases at V and 7 bases at J, with 21 bases between the two ends. The length of the CDR3 is 15 residues. Germline CDR1 SEHNR, CDR2 FQNEAQ (reference sequence). The CDR3 nucleotides read TGTGCCAGCAGCGGGGATCTTAGCGGCTCGGGGGAGCAGTACTTC. The encoded protein is CASSGDLSGSGEQYF.

This rearrangement joins TRBV28 to TRBJ1-2, with D perhaps matching TRBD1 (5 bases). Germline assignment: CDR1 MDHEN and CDR2 SYDVKM. V shed 4 bases and J shed 4 bases, with 13 bases lying between them. The CDR3 has 14 amino acids. The CDR3 nucleotides read TGTGCCAGCAGTTCCCCTCTTGGGACCTATGGCTACACCTTC. This translates into CASSSPLGTYGYTF.

This clone was seen a single time. This chain connects TRBV15 to TRBJ2-5; no clear D gene. Deletions cut 4 bases from V and 5 bases from J, with 11 bases between. This CDR3 has 13 amino acids. The germline gives CDR1 LNHNV, CDR2 YYDKDF (reference sequence). In DNA form, the CDR3 reads TGTGCCACCAGCATTGGTTTTCGGGAGACCCAGTACTTC. Protein: CATSIGFRETQYF. Combining the CDR3 with reference TRBV15 and TRBJ2-5 gives the whole variable domain DAMVIQNPRYQVTQFGKPVTLSCSQTLNHNVMYWYQQKSSQAPKLLFHYYDKDFNNEADTPDNFQSRRPNTSFCFLDIRSPGLGDTAMYLCATSIGFRETQYFGPGTRLLVL.

The V and J genes are TRBV27 and TRBJ2-1, with no clear D. The CDR3 runs 11 residues. V was trimmed by 10 bases and J by 1 base, leaving 5 bases between them. Germline CDR1 is MNHEY and CDR2 is SMNVEV (reference sequence). The CDR3 spells CATGSYNEQFF. In DNA, the CDR3 is TGTGCCACCGGGTCCTACAATGAGCAGTTCTTC.

The chain uses TRBV18 and TRBJ2-7, with 10 bases matching TRBD1. Germline V gene data show CDR1 as KGHSH and CDR2 as LQKENI. The CDR3 spans 16 residues. Trimming at V came to 2 bases and at J to 2 bases, leaving 6 bases not matched to a gene. CDR3 residues: CASSPDKGQGTYEQYF. CDR3 nucleotide sequence: TGTGCCAGCTCACCAGACAAGGGACAGGGGACCTACGAGCAGTACTTC.

The CDR3 DNA follows: TGTGCCAGCAGCCTCAGGACAGGGCCCTACGAGCAGTACTTC. It yields the protein CASSLRTGPYEQYF. The chain joins TRBV11-2 to TRBJ2-7, with 8 positions matching TRBD1. CDR3 size: 14 residues. Trimming removed 5 bases from V and 2 bases from J; junction bases left unmatched: 5. Germline CDR1 and CDR2: SGHAT and FQNNGV.

This clone was seen a handful of times. The chain joins TRBV28 to TRBJ1-5; weak D call: TRBD1 (6 bases). This CDR3 is 14 amino acids long. V lost 10 bases and J 4 bases, leaving 17 bases between the germline ends. Germline loops: CDR1 MDHEN, CDR2 SYDVKM. CDR3 protein: CANSDRLGNQPQHF. As DNA, the CDR3 is TGTGCCAACTCTGACAGGCTGGGTAATCAGCCCCAGCATTTT.

The chain recombines TRBV6-6 with TRBJ2-5; D remains unclear. The V gene's germline CDR1 is MNHNY and CDR2 SVGAGI (reference sequence). Between the trimmed V and J ends, which lost 5 bases and 7 bases, there was a span of 11 bases. The CDR3 contains 12 residues. CDR3 bases: TGTGCCAGCAGTAAACCCCGGGCGACCCAGTACTTC. This translates into CASSKPRATQYF.

The genes are TRBV11-2 and TRBJ2-3, with D perhaps matching TRBD2 (5 bases). CDR1 and CDR2 (germline): SGHAT, FQNNGV. V lost 1 base and J 4 bases, leaving 12 bases between the germline ends. The CDR3 sequence is 15 residues long. The CDR3 here is CASSLAGLSADTQYF. The CDR3 DNA reads TGTGCCAGCAGCTTAGCGGGGTTATCAGCAGATACGCAGTATTTT.

This clone was observed once. V usage is TRBV5-1 and J usage is TRBJ1-2; D gene uncertain. The CDR3 is 13 amino acids. Germline V gene lookup returns CDR1 SGHRS and CDR2 YFSETQ. Trimming stripped 7 bases from V and 7 bases from J, with 17 bases between. The CDR3 loop is CASRYSDNSGYTF. The DNA of the CDR3 is TGCGCCAGCCGATATTCAGATAATAGTGGCTACACCTTC.

This sequence joins TRBV7-2 and TRBJ2-7; no clear D gene. V dropped 5 bases and J dropped 0 bases, with 11 bases sitting between them. The CDR3 totals 14 residues. Germline V gene lookup returns CDR1 SGHTA and CDR2 FQGNSA. In nucleotides, the CDR3 is TGTGCCAGCAGCGACTCAGGCAGCTCCTACGAGCAGTACTTC. It encodes CASSDSGSSYEQYF.